What follows describes a single TCR beta chain. An end of the junction differs from the germline gene, which may be a read error. This sample stems from a study of blood T cell repertoires in COVID-19. CDR1 is SSHAT and CDR2 is FNYEAQ in the germline V gene (reference sequence). CDR3 length: 13 amino acids. Clones were read by immunoSEQ multiplex PCR, and TCRdb kept only the in-frame ones, dropping some. The top ten clones hold about 0.5% of a sample with about 150,000 clones, about four fifths of them seen once. The V call is TRBV7-7, the J call TRBJ2-5; no reliable D call. What was sequenced was peripheral blood. The clonotype was recovered from a man aged 60-69 years with acute or convalescent COVID-19. CDR3 loop: CASSFNSQETQYF. CDR3 nucleotides: TGTGCTAGCAGCTTTAACAGCCAAGAGACCCAGTACTTC.